The 8 T cell receptor beta chains below were found in one sample sequenced in a study of T cell repertoires in cytomegalovirus infection. For these TCRs, the target antigens are not known. TCRdb reprocessed the reads via MiXCR and lists one record per CDR3 protein. The sample has approximately 500,000 distinct CDR3 sequences, roughly a third seen once. The sequences come from cultured PBMCs, collected from culture after CMV antigen stimulation. These TCRs come from a human donor in good health (CMV status not recorded). Some clones in this sample may be carry-over from other donors' samples.

The chain recombines TRBV4-1 with TRBJ1-1, with 8 nucleotides matching TRBD1. The germline CDR1 and CDR2 sequences are MGHRA and YSYEKL. Trimming at V came to 6 bases and at J to 4 bases, leaving 19 bases not matched to a gene. The CDR3 has 18 residues. Here the CDR3 reads CASRSIRDSGGWGTEAFF. CDR3 coding DNA: TGCGCCAGCAGATCCATCCGGGACTCAGGGGGCTGGGGCACTGAAGCTTTCTTT.

This clonotype was found a few times. This sequence joins TRBV5-1 and TRBJ2-7; D is uncertain. CDR1 is SGHRS, CDR2 YFSETQ, per germline. The CDR3 has 14 amino acids. The ends were cut back, 0 bases at V and 2 bases at J, with 9 bases in the middle. The CDR3 DNA follows: TGCGCCAGCAGCTTGGAACTATTTACCTACGAGCAGTACTTC. This encodes CASSLELFTYEQYF.

The chain carries TRBV6-2 or TRBV6-3 and TRBJ2-5; D is unresolved. The CDR3 contains 13 residues. Per the germline V gene, CDR1 is MNHEY and CDR2 is SVGEGT. V was trimmed by 2 bases and J by 4 bases, leaving 8 bases between them. The CDR3 here is CASSYMLGETQYF. The CDR3 coding sequence is TGTGCCAGCAGTTACATGTTAGGAGAGACCCAGTACTTC.

This clonotype has a handful of counts. The chain carries TRBV10-3 and TRBJ1-5; D gene ambiguous. Looked up from germline, CDR1 is ENHRY and CDR2 is SYGVKD. The CDR3 sequence is 16 residues long. The V gene lost 0 bases and the J gene lost 6 bases, with 15 bases spanning the gap. CDR3 sequence: CAISESKGPGRQPQHF. CDR3 sequence (DNA): TGTGCCATCAGTGAGTCGAAAGGTCCCGGCCGTCAGCCCCAGCATTTT.

This clonotype was detected many times. The chain combines TRBV5-4 with TRBJ1-6; a weak D match, TRBD1 (5 bases). This CDR3 has 16 residues. The germline V gene encodes CDR1 SGHNT and CDR2 YYREEE (reference sequence). Trimming pared 3 bases from V and 6 bases from J, leaving 16 bases between. The DNA of the CDR3 is TGTGCCAGCAGCTCGTCAACCAGTAGGGGTAATTCACCCCTCCACTTT. This encodes CASSSSTSRGNSPLHF.

The rearrangement joins TRBV9 to TRBJ2-2; tentative D call: TRBD2 (6 bases). Trimming stripped 1 base from V and 3 bases from J, with 7 bases between. Germline V gene data show CDR1 as SGDLS and CDR2 as YYNGEE. CDR3 length equals 14 residues. CDR3 nucleotide sequence: TGTGCCAGCAGCGTATGGGGGGACACCGGGGAGCTGTTTTTT. Its translation: CASSVWGDTGELFF.

The rearrangement joins TRBV15 to TRBJ1-4; TRBD1 aligns across 9 bases. Germline CDR1 LNHNV, CDR2 YYDKDF (reference sequence). V lost 0 bases and J lost 6; bases outside the gene matches: 8. The CDR3 sequence is 17 residues long. The DNA for the CDR3 is TGTGCCACCAGCAGAGAGACAACCGGGACAGGGTATGAAAAACTGTTTTTT. As protein: CATSRETTGTGYEKLFF.

In this sample, this clonotype turned up once. This chain connects TRBV7-6 to TRBJ1-5, with D tentatively TRBD1 (5 bases). Germline CDR1 reads SGHVS; CDR2 reads FNYEAQ. The CDR3 consists of 13 residues. V dropped 4 bases and J dropped 5 bases, with 9 bases sitting between them. CDR3 sequence reads: CASSSIQDQPQHF. As DNA, the CDR3 is TGTGCCAGCAGCTCCATACAGGATCAGCCCCAGCATTTT.